Each of the 18 T cell receptor beta chains below was sequenced from the same sample in a study of blood T cell repertoires in COVID-19. Profiling relied on immunoSEQ multiplex PCR, and the TCRdb table lists in-frame clones only, not all of them. This table holds roughly 130,000 clones, about four fifths found once. The sequenced sample consisted of peripheral blood. The receptors stem from a middle-aged man with active or convalescent COVID-19.

This rearrangement joins TRBV5-6 to TRBJ2-7; no definite D call. This CDR3 has 12 amino acids. V was cut by 2 bases and J by 4 bases, with 7 bases left in between. CDR1 and CDR2 from the germline V gene are SGHDT and YYEEEE. For the CDR3, the DNA is TGTGCCAGCAGCTTCCAACTGTACGAGCAGTACTTC. Its protein product is CASSFQLYEQYF.

DNA for the CDR3: TGTGCCAGCTCGCAATACAGGGGGCGCGATACCTATGGCTACACCTTC. Residues: CASSQYRGRDTYGYTF. This rearrangement joins TRBV18 to TRBJ1-2; 9 positions match TRBD1. J lost 4 bases, V lost 6 bases, and 12 bases had no gene match. The CDR3 has 16 amino acids. CDR1 KGHSH and CDR2 LQKENI come from the germline V gene.

As for this clone: The junction departs from germline at one end; a sequencing error may be responsible. This chain uses TRBV18 with TRBJ2-1; TRBD1 agrees at 8 bases. The CDR3 sequence is 13 residues long. CDR1 is KGHSH, CDR2 LQKENI, per germline. CDR3 sequence (DNA): TGTGCCAGCTCACCAGAATCCGGGACAGGAGGAGTCTTC. It codes for CASSPESGTGGVF.

The V call is TRBV6-5, the J call TRBJ1-2; TRBD1 aligns across 8 bases. CDR1 and CDR2 (germline): MNHEY, SVGAGI. The CDR3 is 14 amino acids. The V gene end was trimmed by 7 bases and the J gene end by 8 bases; junction bases not matched to a gene: 12. This CDR3 reads CASNGQGGGEGYTF. The DNA for the CDR3 is TGTGCCAGCAATGGACAGGGTGGAGGGGAGGGCTACACCTTC.

This clone was seen once. The genes are TRBV28 and TRBJ1-1; no reliable D call. The V end lost 2 bases, the J end lost 4 bases, and 14 bases lay between the germline ends. This CDR3 is 15 amino acids long. Germline values: CDR1 MDHEN, CDR2 SYDVKM. CDR3 residues: CASSLLEGLGTEAFF. DNA for the CDR3: TGTGCCAGCAGTTTACTGGAGGGCCTGGGCACTGAAGCTTTCTTT.

V usage is TRBV7-2 and J usage is TRBJ2-5; possibly TRBD1 for D (6 bases). CDR1 is SGHTA and CDR2 is FQGNSA in the germline V gene. Between the trimmed V and J ends, which lost 5 bases and 4 bases, there was a span of 14 bases. This CDR3 is 14 amino acids long. The CDR3 reads CASSQDSARETQYF. CDR3 DNA: TGTGCCAGCAGCCAGGACAGCGCCCGAGAGACCCAGTACTTC.

The chain couples TRBV12-3 or TRBV12-4 to TRBJ1-5, with D unresolved. The CDR3 covers 12 residues. V was shortened by 3 bases and J by 6 bases, with 6 bases between the two germline ends. The chain's CDR3 is CASSFGSQPQHF. CDR3 sequence (DNA): TGTGCCAGCAGTTTTGGCAGTCAGCCCCAGCATTTT.

The gene calls are TRBV11-2 and TRBJ2-1; TRBD2 agrees at 12 bases. Germline V CDR1 and CDR2: SGHAT, FQNNGV. V lost 4 bases and J lost 14; bases outside the gene matches: 9. This CDR3 has 14 residues. CDR3 in amino acids: CASSSLAGGPGKFF. The DNA for the CDR3 is TGTGCCAGCAGCTCCCTAGCGGGGGGGCCAGGAAAGTTCTTC.

The chain recombines TRBV5-1 with TRBJ2-5, with a tentative D call TRBD1 (6 bases). The V gene's germline CDR1 is SGHRS and CDR2 YFSETQ. The CDR3 extends over 13 amino acids. V gave up 3 bases and J gave up 5 bases, with 11 bases separating them. The CDR3 protein is CASSSQGLETQYF. In DNA form, the CDR3 reads TGCGCCAGCAGCTCACAGGGTTTGGAGACCCAGTACTTC.

The J gene is TRBJ2-2, the V gene TRBV25-1; no firm D call. Germline lookup yields CDR1 MGHDK and CDR2 SYGVNS. The CDR3 totals 12 residues. The CDR3 sequence is CEHIRHTGELFF. The CDR3 DNA sequence: TGTGAACACATACGTCACACCGGGGAGCTGTTTTTT.

The chain carries TRBV5-4 and TRBJ1-2; D remains unclear. The ends were cut back, 1 base at V and 4 bases at J, with 14 bases in the middle. This CDR3 has 15 amino acids. Germline V gives CDR1 SGHNT, CDR2 YYREEE (reference sequence). The CDR3 protein is CASSLNLGGVYGYTF. The DNA for the CDR3 is TGTGCCAGCAGCTTGAATCTCGGAGGTGTCTATGGCTACACCTTC. Supplemented by reference TRBV5-4 and TRBJ1-2, the full variable domain reads ETGVTQSPTHLIKTRGQQVTLRCSSQSGHNTVSWYQQALGQGPQFIFQYYREEENGRGNFPPRFSGLQFPNYSSELNVNALELDDSALYLCASSLNLGGVYGYTFGSGTRLTVV.

The chain is built from TRBV18 and TRBJ1-3; D is possibly TRBD1 (6 bases). The CDR3 is made up of 16 amino acids. The V and J ends lost 3 bases and 0 bases respectively, with 12 bases between them. CDR1 is KGHSH and CDR2 is LQKENI in the germline V gene. The chain's CDR3 is CASSPGTGHSGNTIYF. As DNA, the CDR3 is TGTGCCAGCTCACCGGGGACGGGACACTCTGGAAACACCATATATTTT.

Written as DNA, the CDR3 is TGTGCCAGCAGCTCCCAGGGGTACTATGGCTACACCTTC. As protein: CASSSQGYYGYTF. The chain combines TRBV7-9 with TRBJ1-2; weak D call: TRBD1 (6 bases). Deletions cut 4 bases from V and 3 bases from J, with 9 bases between. The CDR3 contains 13 residues. Germline loops: CDR1 SEHNR, CDR2 FQNEAQ (reference sequence). Full variable domain (remainder filled in from reference TRBV7-9 and TRBJ1-2): DTGVSQNPRHKITKRGQNVTFRCDPISEHNRLYWYRQTLGQGPEFLTYFQNEAQLEKSRLLSDRFSAERPKGSFSTLEIQRTEQGDSAMYLCASSSQGYYGYTFGSGTRLTVV.

The V call is TRBV11-3, the J call TRBJ1-3; D is unresolved. In germline, CDR1 is SGHNT, CDR2 YENEEA. This CDR3 comprises 14 residues. Trimming cost V 2 bases and J 2 bases, with 7 bases left between them. CDR3 sequence (DNA): TGTGCCAGCAGCTTAAGTGGCACTGGAAACACCATATATTTT. It specifies CASSLSGTGNTIYF.

This clone has ten or more counts. The CDR3 region is CASSQGRRAEAFF. CDR3 nucleotides: TGTGCCAGCAGCCAAGGCAGGAGGGCTGAAGCTTTCTTT. The chain couples TRBV14 to TRBJ1-1, with no clear D. There are 13 residues in the CDR3. Germline V gene lookup returns CDR1 SGHDN and CDR2 FVKESK. With 1 base removed from V and 6 bases from J, the gap between germline ends came to 9 bases.

The rearrangement links TRBV18 to TRBJ1-4; TRBD1 matches at 9 bases. The CDR3 has 17 residues. The ends lost 4 bases at V and 7 bases at J; junction bases unmatched: 13. Germline CDR1 is KGHSH and CDR2 is LQKENI. This CDR3 reads CASSHSETGTGTEKLFF. The CDR3 nucleotides read TGTGCCAGCTCACATAGTGAGACCGGGACAGGGACTGAAAAACTGTTTTTT.

The chain employs TRBV15 and TRBJ1-3, with D hard to call. Trimming removed 1 base at V and 6 bases at J, with 4 bases between. The CDR3 length is 12 residues. Germline assignment: CDR1 LNHNV and CDR2 YYDKDF (reference sequence). CDR3: CATSRGENTIYF. In nucleotides, the CDR3 is TGTGCCACCAGCAGAGGAGAAAACACCATATATTTT. The variable domain in full, completed from reference TRBV15 and TRBJ1-3, reads DAMVIQNPRYQVTQFGKPVTLSCSQTLNHNVMYWYQQKSSQAPKLLFHYYDKDFNNEADTPDNFQSRRPNTSFCFLDIRSPGLGDTAMYLCATSRGENTIYFGEGSWLTVV.

V usage is TRBV10-1 and J usage is TRBJ1-1, with D perhaps matching TRBD1 (5 bases). This CDR3 region has 12 residues. Germline-derived CDR1 and CDR2 are WNHNN and SYGVQD (reference sequence). V lost 6 bases to trimming and J lost 10 bases, with 15 bases between them. In DNA, the CDR3 is TGCGCCAGCAGCGAAGACACAGGCCCAGCTTTCTTT. It is translated as CASSEDTGPAFF.